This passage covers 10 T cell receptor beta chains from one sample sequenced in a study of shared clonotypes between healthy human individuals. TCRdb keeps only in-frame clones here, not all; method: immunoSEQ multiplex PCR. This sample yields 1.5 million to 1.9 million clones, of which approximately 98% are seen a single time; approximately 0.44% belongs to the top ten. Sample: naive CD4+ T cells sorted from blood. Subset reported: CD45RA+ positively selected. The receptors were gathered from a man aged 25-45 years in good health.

The CDR3 nucleotides read TGTGCCAGTAGTATGTTCCCGCGGAATGAGCAGTTCTTC. This translates into CASSMFPRNEQFF. V is TRBV19 and J is TRBJ2-1; D is unresolved. Trimming took 3 bases from V and 7 from J, leaving 10 bases between them. The CDR3 extends over 13 amino acids. Germline V lookup: CDR1 LNHDA, CDR2 SQIVND (reference sequence). Variable domain in full (rest from reference TRBV19 and TRBJ2-1): DGGITQSPKYLFRKEGQNVTLSCEQNLNHDAMYWYRQDPGQGLRLIYYSQIVNDFQKGDIAEGYSVSREKKESFPLTVTSAQKNPTAFYLCASSMFPRNEQFFGPGTRLTVL.

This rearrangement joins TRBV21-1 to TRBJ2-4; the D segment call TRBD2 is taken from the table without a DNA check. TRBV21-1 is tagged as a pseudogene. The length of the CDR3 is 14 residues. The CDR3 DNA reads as TGTGCCAGCAGCAAATGTATAGCCAAAAACATTCAGTACTTC. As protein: CASSKCIAKNIQYF.

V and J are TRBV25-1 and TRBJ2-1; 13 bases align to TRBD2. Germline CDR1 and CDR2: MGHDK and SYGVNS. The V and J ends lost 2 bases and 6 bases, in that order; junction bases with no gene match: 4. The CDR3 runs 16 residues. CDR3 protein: CASSEPGLAGTNEQFF. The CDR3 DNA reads TGTGCCAGCAGTGAACCGGGACTAGCGGGAACCAATGAGCAGTTCTTC.

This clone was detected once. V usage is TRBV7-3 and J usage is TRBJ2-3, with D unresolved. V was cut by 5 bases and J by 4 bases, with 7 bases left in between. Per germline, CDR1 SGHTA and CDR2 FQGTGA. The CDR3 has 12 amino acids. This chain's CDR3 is CASSNHADTQYF. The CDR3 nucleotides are TGTGCCAGCAGCAACCATGCAGATACGCAGTATTTT.

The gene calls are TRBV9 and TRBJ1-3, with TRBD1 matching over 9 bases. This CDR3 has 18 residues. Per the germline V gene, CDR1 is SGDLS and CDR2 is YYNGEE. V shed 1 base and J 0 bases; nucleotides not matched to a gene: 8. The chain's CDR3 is CASSVIGTGSSSGNTIYF. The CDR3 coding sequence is TGTGCCAGCAGCGTAATAGGGACAGGGTCCTCCTCTGGAAACACCATATATTTT.

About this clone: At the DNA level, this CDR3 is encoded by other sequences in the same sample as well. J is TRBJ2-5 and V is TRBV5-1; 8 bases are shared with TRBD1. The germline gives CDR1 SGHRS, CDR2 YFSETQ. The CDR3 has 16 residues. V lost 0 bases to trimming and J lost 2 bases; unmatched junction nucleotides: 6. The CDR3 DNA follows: TGCGCCAGCAGCTTGGGCTTCGGACAGGGACAAGAGACCCAGTACTTC. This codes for CASSLGFGQGQETQYF.

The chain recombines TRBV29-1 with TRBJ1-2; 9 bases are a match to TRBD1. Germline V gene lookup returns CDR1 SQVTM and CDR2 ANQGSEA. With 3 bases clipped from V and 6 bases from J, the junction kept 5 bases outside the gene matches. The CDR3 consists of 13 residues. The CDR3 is CSVEDRGRNGYTF. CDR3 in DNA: TGCAGCGTTGAGGACAGGGGCCGGAATGGCTACACCTTC. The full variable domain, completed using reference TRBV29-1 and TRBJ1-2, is SAVISQKPSRDICQRGTSLTIQCQVDSQVTMMFWYRQQPGQSLTLIATANQGSEATYESGFVIDKFPISRPNLTFSTLTVSNMSPEDSSIYLCSVEDRGRNGYTFGSGTRLTVV.

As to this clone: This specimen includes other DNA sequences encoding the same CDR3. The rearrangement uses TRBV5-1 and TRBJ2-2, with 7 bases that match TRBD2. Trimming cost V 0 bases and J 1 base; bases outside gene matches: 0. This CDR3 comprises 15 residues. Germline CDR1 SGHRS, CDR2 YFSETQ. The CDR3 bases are TGCGCCAGCAGCTTGGCGGGAGGGAACACCGGGGAGCTGTTTTTT. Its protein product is CASSLAGGNTGELFF. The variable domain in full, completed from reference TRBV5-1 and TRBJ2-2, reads KAGVTQTPRYLIKTRGQQVTLSCSPISGHRSVSWYQQTPGQGLQFLFEYFSETQRNKGNFPGRFSGRQFSNSRSEMNVSTLELGDSALYLCASSLAGGNTGELFFGEGSRLTVL.

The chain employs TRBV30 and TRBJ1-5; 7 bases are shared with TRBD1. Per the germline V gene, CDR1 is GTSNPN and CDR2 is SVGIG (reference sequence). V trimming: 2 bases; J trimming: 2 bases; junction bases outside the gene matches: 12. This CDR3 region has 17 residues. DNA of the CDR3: TGTGCCTGGAGTCCGAGCACCCCGACAGGGCGCAATCAGCCCCAGCATTTT. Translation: CAWSPSTPTGRNQPQHF.

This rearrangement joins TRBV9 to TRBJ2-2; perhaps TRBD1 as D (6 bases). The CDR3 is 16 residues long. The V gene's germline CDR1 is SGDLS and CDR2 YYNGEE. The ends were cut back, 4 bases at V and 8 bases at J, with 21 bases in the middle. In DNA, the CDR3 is TGTGCCAGCAGCCGAAATCATCACAGGGAGTCGGGGGAGCTGTTTTTT. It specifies CASSRNHHRESGELFF.